The following is a T cell receptor (beta chain) sequence with its context. The CDR3 runs 15 residues. The germline gives CDR1 KGHSH, CDR2 LQKENI. V was trimmed by 1 base and J by 5 bases, leaving 12 bases between them. The data are from a study of CD8+ T cells in alopecia areata. Study details: Twice a day, 5 to 10 mg of oral tofacitinib was administered to treated patients.

Treatment defined: oral pan-JAK inhibitor, 5-10 mg twice daily. Sequencing relied on a cDNA template that was reverse transcribed from extracted RNA. Libraries were prepared by immunoSEQ multiplex PCR; TCRdb keeps only in-frame clonotypes and omits some of them. Of under 250,000 clones detected, more than 45% appear once; the ten largest clones hold more than 1.5%. This receptor was obtained from a human donor with alopecia areata. This chain links TRBV18 with TRBJ1-5; D gene ambiguous. Sequencing was performed on CD4+ T cells sorted from blood, taken at week 4, from a patient treated with tofacitinib. Written as DNA, the CDR3 is TGTGCCAGCTCACCACAAAGACAAACGGATCAGCCCCAGCATTTT. Protein sequence: CASSPQRQTDQPQHF.